The 21 T cell receptor beta chains reported below all come from one sample, sequenced in a study of T cells in Graves' hyperthyroidism and ophthalmopathy. Amplification of TCR beta CDR3 regions was performed using RNA transcripts as template. The HTBI primer set served for first-round RT-PCR of the TCR CDR3. Via MiXCR, TCRdb re-called the multiplex PCR reads, giving one row per CDR3 protein. The sample has hundreds of thousands of distinct CDR3 sequences; just under 20% are singletons. Sample: blood. These receptors all stem from a man in his forties with Graves' ophthalmopathy.

In DNA, the CDR3 is TGTGCCAGCAGCCAAGCCCCCCGACGGGAAGATACGCAGTATTTT. Residues: CASSQAPRREDTQYF. The rearrangement joins TRBV4-2 to TRBJ2-3; D possibly corresponds to TRBD2 (5 bases). The V gene lost 1 base and the J gene lost 5 bases, with 13 bases spanning the gap. The germline CDR1 and CDR2 sequences are LGHNA and YNFKEQ. The CDR3 contains 15 residues.

This clonotype was found a few times. The chain employs TRBV27 and TRBJ1-1, with D possibly TRBD1 on 6 matching bases. The germline V gene encodes CDR1 MNHEY and CDR2 SMNVEV (reference sequence). Trimming pared 5 bases from V and 0 bases from J, leaving 16 bases between. This CDR3 has 16 amino acids. CDR3 residues: CASSGTERGMNTEAFF. CDR3 DNA: TGTGCCAGCAGTGGGACCGAAAGGGGGATGAACACTGAAGCTTTCTTT.

This clonotype has ten or more counts. The rearrangement joins TRBV20-1 to TRBJ2-7, with a weak D call TRBD2 (6 bases). Trimming left V 6 bases short and J 5 bases short, with 14 bases between. This CDR3 region has 12 residues. In germline, CDR1 is DFQATT, CDR2 SNEGSKA (reference sequence). CDR3 sequence reads: CSAAGRGNEQYF. CDR3 nucleotides: TGCAGTGCCGCGGGGCGGGGAAACGAGCAGTACTTC.

This chain connects TRBV3-1 to TRBJ1-6; 7 nucleotides line up with TRBD1. The V gene end was trimmed by 2 bases and the J gene end by 10 bases; junction bases not matched to a gene: 5. This CDR3 is 14 amino acids long. The germline V gene has CDR1 LGHDT and CDR2 YNNKEL (reference sequence). CDR3 loop: CASSQRTGESPLHF. The CDR3, as DNA: TGTGCCAGCAGCCAAAGGACAGGCGAATCACCCCTCCACTTT. Full variable domain (outside the CDR3, taken from reference TRBV3-1 and TRBJ1-6): DTAVSQTPKYLVTQMGNDKSIKCEQNLGHDTMYWYKQDSKKFLKIMFSYNNKELIINETVPNRFSPKSPDKAHLNLHINSLELGDSAVYFCASSQRTGESPLHFGNGTRLTVT.

This clonotype was counted many times. The gene calls are TRBV3-1 and TRBJ2-3; either TRBD1 or TRBD2 may supply D (5 bases each). Trimming shortened V by 4 bases and J by 4 bases, and 12 bases separated the two germline ends. CDR1 is LGHDT and CDR2 is YNNKEL in the germline V gene (reference sequence). This CDR3 contains 14 residues. The CDR3 nucleotides read TGTGCCAGCAGCCCAGCCCGGGGCGCAGATACGCAGTATTTT. Its translation is CASSPARGADTQYF.

This clonotype was detected a few times. The chain couples TRBV5-4 to TRBJ2-5, with D possibly matching TRBD1 (5 bases). The CDR3 spans 15 residues. CDR1 SGHNT and CDR2 YYREEE come from the germline V gene (reference sequence). Trimming pared 0 bases from V and 3 bases from J, leaving 12 bases between. This CDR3 reads CASSLGWGSKETQYF. CDR3 coding DNA: TGTGCCAGCAGCTTGGGCTGGGGCTCGAAAGAGACCCAGTACTTC.

The rearrangement links TRBV7-2 to TRBJ1-6; D is undetermined. Looked up from germline, CDR1 is SGHTA and CDR2 is FQGNSA. CDR3 size: 11 residues. With 8 bases removed from V and 12 bases from J, the gap between germline ends came to 11 bases. The CDR3 DNA reads TGTGCCAGCTTTCCCCGGTTACCCCTCCACTTT. The encoded protein is CASFPRLPLHF. The whole variable domain, remainder taken from reference TRBV7-2 and TRBJ1-6, is GAGVSQSPSNKVTEKGKDVELRCDPISGHTALYWYRQSLGQGLEFLIYFQGNSAPDKSGLPSDRFSAERTGGSVSTLTIQRTQQEDSAVYLCASFPRLPLHFGNGTRLTVT.

The chain has TRBV11-2 and TRBJ1-5; D uncertain. This CDR3 has 14 residues. V was pared by 4 bases and J by 0 bases, with 7 bases between. Looked up from germline, CDR1 is SGHAT and CDR2 is FQNNGV. CDR3 amino acids: CASSSPISNQPQHF. The CDR3 region has the DNA TGTGCCAGCAGCTCTCCCATTAGCAATCAGCCCCAGCATTTT.

V gene TRBV11-2 combines with J gene TRBJ2-7; 9 bases map to TRBD2. The germline V gene encodes CDR1 SGHAT and CDR2 FQNNGV. J lost 4 bases, V lost 8 bases, and 18 bases had no gene match. The CDR3 is 17 amino acids. The CDR3 DNA is TGTGCCAGCGGATACCCCCCTACCGGGACTAGCTTGTACGAGCAGTACTTC. Its protein is CASGYPPTGTSLYEQYF.

The chain is built from TRBV5-1 and TRBJ2-7; TRBD1 matches at 10 bases. The CDR3 is 13 amino acids. With 6 bases clipped from V and 7 bases from J, the junction kept 7 bases outside the gene matches. Germline CDR1 SGHRS, CDR2 YFSETQ. The CDR3 sequence is CASKGQGWREQYF. CDR3 DNA: TGCGCCAGCAAGGGACAGGGGTGGCGGGAGCAGTACTTC. The full variable domain, with the rest looked up from reference TRBV5-1 and TRBJ2-7, is KAGVTQTPRYLIKTRGQQVTLSCSPISGHRSVSWYQQTPGQGLQFLFEYFSETQRNKGNFPGRFSGRQFSNSRSEMNVSTLELGDSALYLCASKGQGWREQYFGPGTRLTVT.

This clonotype has ten or more counts. Germline and junction disagree at one end, which may indicate a read error. The chain carries TRBV5-1 and TRBJ2-5, with 7 bases identical to TRBD1. Germline V CDR1 and CDR2: SGHRS, YFSETQ. The CDR3 loop spans 15 amino acids. The CDR3 nucleotides are TGTGCCAGCAGCTTAGCTCCGGGACAGCAAGAGACCCAGTACTTC. It codes for CASSLAPGQQETQYF.

This clonotype was recorded a few times. The rearrangement joins TRBV12-3 or TRBV12-4 to TRBJ2-7, with D perhaps matching TRBD1 (6 bases). Trimming pared 7 bases from V and 0 bases from J, leaving 13 bases between. The CDR3 runs to 14 residues. CDR3 region: CASTLRDTSYEQYF. CDR3 sequence (DNA): TGTGCCAGCACCCTACGGGACACCTCCTACGAGCAGTACTTC.

The chain combines TRBV6-4 with TRBJ2-3; D remains unclear. Germline CDR1 is MRHNA and CDR2 is SNTAGT. The V end lost 3 bases, the J end lost 3 bases, and 19 bases lay between the germline ends. This CDR3 spans 17 amino acids. The CDR3 nucleotides read TGTGCCAGCAGTGATGGCCAGTCTGTCGCCTCTACAGATACGCAGTATTTT. Amino acids: CASSDGQSVASTDTQYF.

The V call is TRBV4-1, the J call TRBJ1-3; possibly TRBD1 for D (6 bases). Germline CDR1 MGHRA, CDR2 YSYEKL. V was pared by 3 bases and J by 0 bases, with 12 bases between. The CDR3 loop spans 16 amino acids. DNA of the CDR3: TGCGCCAGCAGCCACCCCGGACAGTCCTCTGGAAACACCATATATTTT. Its protein product is CASSHPGQSSGNTIYF.

This clonotype was recorded a few times. The J gene is TRBJ2-3, the V gene TRBV5-1; 8 positions match TRBD2. This CDR3 spans 19 amino acids. Trimming cost V 0 bases and J 2 bases; bases outside gene matches: 14. Looked up from germline, CDR1 is SGHRS and CDR2 is YFSETQ. CDR3 DNA: TGCGCCAGCAGCTTGGAATCGGGGGGGGGCCAGCAGGACACAGATACGCAGTATTTT. It yields the protein CASSLESGGGQQDTDTQYF.

This clonotype was picked up one time. The CDR3: CATSRDYLGNTGELFF. The CDR3 DNA follows: TGTGCCACCAGCAGGGACTACCTAGGGAACACCGGGGAGCTGTTTTTT. The rearrangement links TRBV15 to TRBJ2-2; D is possibly TRBD2 (6 bases). Trimming left V 3 bases short and J 1 base short, with 12 bases between. Per the germline V gene, CDR1 is LNHNV and CDR2 is YYDKDF (reference sequence). The CDR3 totals 16 residues.

The CDR3 coding sequence is TGTGCCAGCAGACCTTCTAGCGGGGGGGTCCCCGGGGAGCTGTTTTTT. This encodes CASRPSSGGVPGELFF. The chain links TRBV12-3 or TRBV12-4 to TRBJ2-2; 12 nucleotides agree with TRBD2. V lost 6 bases to trimming and J lost 6 bases; unmatched junction nucleotides: 8. The CDR3 spans 16 residues.

This clonotype showed up many times. The rearrangement joins TRBV11-2 to TRBJ1-1; D is unresolved. Germline values: CDR1 SGHAT, CDR2 FQNNGV. The V and J ends lost 5 bases and 5 bases respectively, with 15 bases between them. The CDR3 contains 14 residues. The CDR3 protein is CASSTTHGRTEAFF. In DNA form, the CDR3 reads TGTGCCAGCAGCACCACCCATGGTCGAACTGAAGCTTTCTTT.

This clonotype was picked up many times. The V call is TRBV6-1, the J call TRBJ2-1; D gene unclear. V lost 6 bases to trimming and J lost 4 bases, with 13 bases between them. This CDR3 has 14 amino acids. The germline V gene has CDR1 MNHNS and CDR2 SASEGT. The CDR3 protein is CASSPPAPYNEQFF. CDR3 DNA: TGTGCCAGCAGCCCTCCGGCACCATACAATGAGCAGTTCTTC.

CDR3 in DNA: TGCAGTGCCACGACAGGGAAGCAAGAGACCCAGTACTTC. Amino acid sequence: CSATTGKQETQYF. The V call is TRBV20-1, the J call TRBJ2-5; 7 bases match TRBD1. V was pared by 6 bases and J by 2 bases, with 6 bases of the junction left unmatched. Germline-derived CDR1 and CDR2 are DFQATT and SNEGSKA (reference sequence). The CDR3 runs 13 residues.

The chain couples TRBV5-6 to TRBJ2-7; 9 bases are a match to TRBD1. This CDR3 comprises 14 residues. Germline V CDR1 and CDR2: SGHDT, YYEEEE. Trimming at V came to 4 bases and at J to 2 bases, leaving 4 bases not matched to a gene. CDR3 loop: CASSDRTGAYEQYF. CDR3 DNA: TGTGCCAGCAGCGATCGGACAGGGGCCTACGAGCAGTACTTC.